This note documents a single T cell receptor (beta chain) sequence. Antigen unknown. Use of 60 Vbeta and 13 Jbeta primers characterized the PCR. Sequencing used immunoSEQ multiplex PCR; TCRdb keeps in-frame clones, though not all of them. The sample shows about 120,000 clones, 75% of them seen only once. The sample belongs to a study of cytomegalovirus exposure and HLA in healthy donors. These donors, healthy bone marrow donors, were studied. The study, taken as a whole, reports: Near-uniform donor sequencing depth was presumed by presence/absence analyses.

The germline CDR1 and CDR2 sequences are SGHTA and FQGNSA. CDR3 length: 15 amino acids. The V end lost 5 bases, the J end lost 1 base, and 14 bases lay between the germline ends. Specimen: PBMCs. The gene calls are TRBV7-2 and TRBJ1-1; D not certain. The clonotype originates from a woman aged 35 to 49 in good health and CMV-seropositive. In DNA, the CDR3 is TGTGCCAGCAGCCGTTTAACTAGTGCGAACACTGAAGCTTTCTTT. This codes for CASSRLTSANTEAFF.